The 15 T cell receptor beta chains given below trace back to one sample, sequenced in a study of blood T cell repertoires in COVID-19. The data were produced by immunoSEQ multiplex PCR, yet TCRdb's version contains in-frame clones alone and is incomplete. The sample has 45,000 to 60,000 clones, over 65% seen once. The sequencing input was peripheral blood. The receptors were sampled from a human donor in a cohort sampled during active COVID-19.

This chain joins TRBV10-3 and TRBJ1-2, with TRBD1 identical over 8 bases. From germline, CDR1 is ENHRY and CDR2 SYGVKD. CDR3 length equals 15 residues. J lost 4 bases, V lost 3 bases, and 7 bases had no gene match. CDR3 loop: CAISDRQGTSYGYTF. The CDR3, as DNA: TGTGCCATCAGTGATCGACAGGGGACTTCCTATGGCTACACCTTC.

The genes are TRBV5-1 and TRBJ1-2; no reliable D call. The CDR3 extends over 14 amino acids. V was shortened by 1 base and J by 4 bases, with 11 bases between the two germline ends. Germline V gene data show CDR1 as SGHRS and CDR2 as YFSETQ. The CDR3: CASSLLGQAYGYTF. DNA for the CDR3: TGCGCCAGCAGCTTGCTGGGCCAGGCCTATGGCTACACCTTC. The complete variable domain, with remaining parts taken from reference TRBV5-1 and TRBJ1-2, reads KAGVTQTPRYLIKTRGQQVTLSCSPISGHRSVSWYQQTPGQGLQFLFEYFSETQRNKGNFPGRFSGRQFSNSRSEMNVSTLELGDSALYLCASSLLGQAYGYTFGSGTRLTVV.

This clone came up a few times. The chain combines TRBV5-4 with TRBJ2-7, with 8 nucleotides matching TRBD1. The CDR3 has 15 amino acids. J lost 1 base, V lost 4 bases, and 7 bases had no gene match. Germline values: CDR1 SGHNT, CDR2 YYREEE (reference sequence). The CDR3 spells CASSTGTGSSYEQYF. CDR3 DNA sequence: TGTGCCAGCAGCACCGGGACAGGTTCTTCCTACGAGCAGTACTTC.

This sequence joins TRBV10-1 and TRBJ2-7; 9 bases line up with TRBD1. The V gene end was trimmed by 2 bases and the J gene end by 6 bases; junction bases not matched to a gene: 11. This CDR3 has 16 amino acids. Germline-derived CDR1 and CDR2 are WNHNN and SYGVQD (reference sequence). Here the CDR3 reads CASSEIGTGTRREQYF. For the CDR3, the DNA is TGCGCCAGCAGTGAGATCGGGACAGGGACACGTCGCGAGCAGTACTTC.

This chain links TRBV4-3 with TRBJ1-1; tentatively, D is TRBD1 (5 bases). Germline CDR1 is LGHNA and CDR2 is YSLEER. V lost 6 bases, J lost 5 bases, and 10 bases lay in between. This CDR3 is 12 amino acids long. The CDR3 region is CASSQGSTEAFF. The CDR3 nucleotides read TGCGCCAGCAGTCAGGGTTCGACTGAAGCTTTCTTT.

This chain joins TRBV30 and TRBJ2-5, with D maybe TRBD1 (6 bases). Looked up from germline, CDR1 is GTSNPN and CDR2 is SVGIG (reference sequence). V dropped 4 bases and J dropped 2 bases, with 14 bases sitting between them. CDR3 size: 14 residues. In DNA, the CDR3 is TGTGCCTGGAATACAGGGTTGTGGCAAGAGACCCAGTACTTC. Translating it yields CAWNTGLWQETQYF.

The chain has TRBV28 and TRBJ1-2; D may be TRBD1 (5 bases). This CDR3 is 16 amino acids long. V shed 5 bases and J shed 4 bases, with 20 bases lying between them. Germline V lookup: CDR1 MDHEN, CDR2 SYDVKM. CDR3 region: CASSLPFGGTIYGYTF. DNA of the CDR3: TGTGCCAGCAGTCTTCCTTTTGGGGGGACTATCTATGGCTACACCTTC.

J is TRBJ1-6 and V is TRBV9, with 9 positions matching TRBD1. This CDR3 region has 18 residues. Germline-derived CDR1 and CDR2 are SGDLS and YYNGEE. The trim removed 0 bases at V and 8 bases at J, leaving 12 bases unmatched. The CDR3, as DNA: TGTGCCAGCAGCGTAGGGGGAAAGGACAGGGGATTGGATTCACCCCTCCACTTT. Protein: CASSVGGKDRGLDSPLHF.

The rearrangement uses TRBV4-3 and TRBJ2-7; 11 nucleotides agree with TRBD2. The CDR3 runs 15 residues. Trimming at V came to 2 bases and at J to 4 bases, leaving 4 bases not matched to a gene. The germline V gene has CDR1 LGHNA and CDR2 YSLEER. CDR3 amino acids: CASSQQGLADYEQYF. In DNA, the CDR3 is TGCGCCAGCAGCCAACAGGGACTAGCGGATTACGAGCAGTACTTC.

V gene TRBV28 combines with J gene TRBJ1-5; D is unclear. The V gene's germline CDR1 is MDHEN and CDR2 SYDVKM. Trimming took off 7 bases at V and 6 bases at J, with 19 bases between the two ends. The CDR3 is 15 amino acids. The CDR3 nucleotides are TGTGCCAGCAATACAAGGAGGGTGAGAGGTCAGCCCCAGCATTTT. Its translation is CASNTRRVRGQPQHF. Variable domain in full (rest from reference TRBV28 and TRBJ1-5): DVKVTQSSRYLVKRTGEKVFLECVQDMDHENMFWYRQDPGLGLRLIYFSYDVKMKEKGDIPEGYSVSREKKERFSLILESASTNQTSMYLCASNTRRVRGQPQHFGDGTRLSIL.

The chain uses TRBV4-3 and TRBJ2-1; D is possibly TRBD2 (6 bases). Germline V gene lookup returns CDR1 LGHNA and CDR2 YSLEER. The V end was cut by 0 bases, the J end by 2 bases, with 11 bases between. This CDR3 is 16 amino acids long. Here the CDR3 DNA reads TGCGCCAGCAGCCAAGATGGGACTCAAACCTACAATGAGCAGTTCTTC. Encoded protein: CASSQDGTQTYNEQFF.

This chain links TRBV30 with TRBJ2-5; TRBD2 matches at 10 bases. The CDR3 totals 16 residues. Germline V lookup: CDR1 GTSNPN, CDR2 SVGIG (reference sequence). V lost 6 bases to trimming and J lost 1 base; unmatched junction nucleotides: 11. CDR3 sequence reads: CACDALGLAAQETQYF. The CDR3 DNA reads TGTGCCTGCGATGCCCTCGGACTAGCGGCCCAAGAGACCCAGTACTTC.

This clone has only one observation. The chain has TRBV6-5 and TRBJ1-5; the D gene is possibly TRBD1 (6 bases). This CDR3 contains 15 residues. From germline, CDR1 is MNHEY and CDR2 SVGAGI. Trimming removed 0 bases from V and 3 bases from J, with 9 bases in between. CDR3 DNA: TGTGCCAGCAGTTACTCGCGACAGGTCAATCAGCCCCAGCATTTT. Its translation: CASSYSRQVNQPQHF.

The chain joins TRBV27 to TRBJ2-3; the D is unclear. Trimming stripped 2 bases from V and 0 bases from J, with 6 bases between. Germline V gives CDR1 MNHEY, CDR2 SMNVEV (reference sequence). The CDR3 spans 14 residues. As DNA, the CDR3 is TGTGCCAGCAGTTTAGGCAGGAGCACAGATACGCAGTATTTT. Translating gives CASSLGRSTDTQYF.

This clone was found a few times. The chain recombines TRBV3-1 (or the pseudogene TRBV3-2) with TRBJ2-7, with no clear D. Trimming cost V 8 bases and J 4 bases, with 9 bases left between them. The length of the CDR3 is 11 residues. From germline, CDR1 is LGHDT and CDR2 YNNKEL (reference sequence). Here the CDR3 DNA reads TGTGCCAGCTGTTCGGGTTACGAGCAGTACTTC. It specifies CASCSGYEQYF.